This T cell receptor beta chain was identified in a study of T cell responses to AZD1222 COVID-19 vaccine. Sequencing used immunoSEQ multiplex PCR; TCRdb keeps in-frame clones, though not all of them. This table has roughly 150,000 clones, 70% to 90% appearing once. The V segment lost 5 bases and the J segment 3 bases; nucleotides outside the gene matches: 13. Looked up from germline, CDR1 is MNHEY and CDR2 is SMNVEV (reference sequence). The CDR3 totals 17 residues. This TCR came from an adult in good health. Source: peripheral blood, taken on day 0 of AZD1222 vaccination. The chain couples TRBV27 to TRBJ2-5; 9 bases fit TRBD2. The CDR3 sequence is CASSPRATSGKKETQYF. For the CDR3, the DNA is TGTGCCAGCAGTCCCCGGGCGACTAGCGGAAAAAAAGAGACCCAGTACTTC.